This T cell receptor beta chain came from a study of shared clonotypes between healthy human individuals (dated by TCRdb to 2020 to 2021). In the study overall: Three men and two women, aged 18 to 49 years, made up the cohort. For each donor, CD4 naive and CD4 memory were each run on three plates, CD8 naive on two plates, and CD8 memory on one plate. Blood TCR repertoires of about five healthy adults were deeply sequenced to estimate repertoire size and the extent of clonotype sharing between individuals. To increase sequencing depth and limit assay-specific biases, TCR repertoire library preparation and sequencing were carried out by different laboratories using diverse techniques. Per donor, leukapheresis produced somewhere between about 0.8 and 9 billion PBMCs.

The CDR3 starts with the cysteine, ends with the phenylalanine, and has 14 residues. Of all the DNA, just the CDR3 is kept, 42 bases in frame from base 1. Cut back by 7 bases and 4 bases, the V and J ends lie 18 bases apart. Taken from the germline V gene, the CDR1 and CDR2 loops are SQVTM and ANQGSEA. The donors were healthy, HIV-negative adults with no recently reported acute infections or vaccinations. Every donor was a Caucasian adult residing in Nashville, Tennessee, USA. CD4+ T cells were enriched through magnetic negative selection, after which naive cells were positively selected on CD45RA and the remaining negative fraction served as the memory subset. After blood collection by leukapheresis, PBMCs were isolated using Ficoll-Histopaque density gradient centrifugation and then cryopreserved in the vapor phase of liquid nitrogen. Purity and quantity of every magnetically sorted T cell population were checked by analytical flow cytometry. From each sorted fraction, genomic DNA was isolated and quantified by UV absorbance on a Nanodrop 2000c.

Turning to this clone: The antigen it binds to is not known. No base quality information exists; no much larger clone differs at one position.

Paper-wide results and their limitations: Pairwise subsampling indicated that sequencing depth was expected to affect the degree of clonotype sharing among donors. Even with the large sequencing depth, rarefaction of the sorted-subset datasets indicated that sequencing was incomplete. Naive subsets generally had larger estimated clonotype richness than memory subsets. Only blood was sampled, and tissue TCR repertoires likely differ from those in blood. Clonotypes shared by all four sorted-subset donors showed higher generation probabilities than non-shared clonotypes. Approximately 5% of naive CD4, 3% to 4% of naive CD8, about 2.5% of memory CD4, and 0.35% to 0.4% of memory CD8 clonotypes were shared across a few donors. Because the study included only a small number of donors, the genetic and exposure-history diversity represented was limited.

Using the deep immunoSEQ assay, TCR CDR3 regions were amplified from genomic DNA by multiplex PCR. Extracted genomic DNA from each cell subset was spread evenly across all wells of several immunoSEQ 96-well plates, with each plate serving as a replicate. Each replicate PCR for sorted subsets received approximately 220 ng genomic DNA, equal to roughly 29,000 T cell genomes. Purified libraries were quantified with a Qubit 3.0 fluorometer, sized on a Bioanalyzer 2100, and re-quantified with the KAPA Library Quantification kit. Each immunoSEQ 96-well plate was sequenced on its own single-read 150-cycle Illumina NextSeq 550 flow cell. The study's processing was this. Because the immunoSEQ output included only junctional sequences and no quality scores, the filtering could not be the same as the filtering used for full-length reads. To assign V/J genes and CDR3, sequences were annotated using PyIR, a Python wrapper for IgBLAST v1.9, with IMGT germline references. Reads were removed for weak V/J assignments (E-value above 1e-6), missing CDR3, stop codons, out-of-frame junctions, or ambiguous translated residues. V3J clonotypes were defined as sequences sharing an identical inferred V gene, J gene, and CDR3 amino acid sequence. To compute the percentage overlap between repertoires, the number of shared unique clonotypes was divided by the size of the smaller repertoire. RTK rarefaction, the Chao1 estimator, and Recon v2.1 estimates of unobserved clonotypes were used to assess repertoire richness. Generation probabilities for all TCRbeta clonotypes obtained by the gDNA method from a handful of donors were computed using OLGA. As stored in TCRdb, this immuneACCESS dataset retains in-frame rearrangements with V and J assigned. A fraction of the clones does not appear; measured against another copy, unresolved V genes explain less than half of the discrepancy, and the remainder lacks a known reason. V and J calls and clone size are copied from that table; D and trimming were computed from the DNA. This sample lists some 1,100,000 clones; around 78% were detected once. Of the sample, more than 0.5% falls within the top ten clones.

This TCR came from a man between 18 and 35 years old in good health. Some clones in this sample may be carry-over from other donors' samples. The chain couples TRBV29-1 to TRBJ2-3; TRBD2 could be the D gene, as 6 bases match. The sequenced sample was memory CD4+ T cells from PBMCs. The intended sense of this specimen's cell subset or site label: CD45RA-negative fraction. The encoded CDR3 is CSGYWYGRPDTQYF. The sequenced DNA: TGCAGCGGATACTGGTACGGGAGACCAGATACGCAGTATTTT.